A single sample is the source of the 30 T cell receptor beta chains below, sequenced in a study of CD8 T cells in ankylosing spondylitis. TCRdb re-analysed the 5' RACE reads in MiXCR, keeping a single row per CDR3 protein. The table lists tens of thousands of distinct CDR3 sequences, less than 20% of them singletons. Sequenced: blood. These TCRs come from a male donor with ankylosing spondylitis or in good health (not recorded which).

This chain joins TRBV7-2 and TRBJ2-6, with D unclear. With 5 bases removed from V and 0 bases from J, the gap between germline ends came to 8 bases. Germline CDR1 and CDR2: SGHTA and FQGNSA. The CDR3 is made up of 15 amino acids. This chain's CDR3 is CASSPVVSGANVLTF. The DNA of the CDR3 is TGTGCCAGCAGCCCCGTAGTCTCTGGGGCCAACGTCCTGACTTTC.

Many counts were recorded for this clonotype. The chain uses TRBV6-2 or TRBV6-3 and TRBJ2-1; TRBD2 aligns across 12 bases. The CDR3 spans 15 residues. The germline V gene has CDR1 MNHEY and CDR2 SVGEGT. Unmatched junction bases numbered 5, after V lost 4 bases and J lost 7 bases. DNA for the CDR3: TGTGCCAGCAGTTCTAGCGGGGGGGCCGGGAATGAGCAGTTCTTC. Its translation is CASSSSGGAGNEQFF.

The V call is TRBV6-6, the J call TRBJ1-2; TRBD1 is a possible D gene (5 bases). Trimming took 7 bases from V and 1 from J, leaving 16 bases between them. The CDR3 is made up of 15 amino acids. The V gene's germline CDR1 is MNHNY and CDR2 SVGAGI (reference sequence). In DNA form, the CDR3 reads TGTGCCAGCACTACTCTGGACACTATTAACTATGGCTACACCTTC. It specifies CASTTLDTINYGYTF.

This clonotype has ten or more counts. The CDR3 is CASSFQRHYEQYF. CDR3 in DNA: TGCGCCAGCAGCTTCCAGCGGCACTACGAGCAGTACTTC. J is TRBJ2-7 and V is TRBV5-1; a weak D match, TRBD2 (5 bases). Germline V gives CDR1 SGHRS, CDR2 YFSETQ. The V and J ends lost 2 bases and 3 bases respectively, with 9 bases between them. The CDR3 loop spans 13 amino acids.

This clonotype was found many times. This chain connects TRBV29-1 to TRBJ1-4; 8 bases map to TRBD1. V gave up 7 bases and J gave up 8 bases; unmatched junction bases: 6. Germline V lookup: CDR1 SQVTM, CDR2 ANQGSEA. This CDR3 region has 12 residues. CDR3 sequence (DNA): TGCAGCGGAGGACAGGGTGGCGAAAAACTGTTTTTT. Translating gives CSGGQGGEKLFF.

This clonotype has only one observation. The V gene is TRBV7-2, the J gene TRBJ1-4; no firm D call. Germline loops: CDR1 SGHTA, CDR2 FQGNSA. The ends were cut back, 1 base at V and 10 bases at J, with 7 bases in the middle. The length of the CDR3 is 12 residues. CDR3 protein: CASSLGWGKLFF. CDR3 in DNA: TGTGCCAGCAGCTTAGGATGGGGAAAACTGTTTTTT.

V is TRBV9 and J is TRBJ2-1, with TRBD2 as a possible D gene (5 bases). From germline, CDR1 is SGDLS and CDR2 YYNGEE. Trimming removed 1 base at V and 9 bases at J, with 17 bases between. CDR3 length equals 15 residues. CDR3 loop: CASSVSRGYLGEQFF. CDR3 coding DNA: TGTGCCAGCAGCGTAAGTCGCGGGTATCTTGGTGAGCAGTTCTTC. The full variable domain, in which reference TRBV9 and TRBJ2-1 provide the parts outside the CDR3, is DSGVTQTPKHLITATGQRVTLRCSPRSGDLSVYWYQQSLDQGLQFLIQYYNGEERAKGNILERFSAQQFPDLHSELNLSSLELGDSALYFCASSVSRGYLGEQFFGPGTRLTVL.

This clonotype was picked up many times. V usage is TRBV29-1 and J usage is TRBJ1-2, with D uncertain. Germline-derived CDR1 and CDR2 are SQVTM and ANQGSEA. The germline V and J ends were trimmed by 4 bases and 3 bases, with 15 bases remaining between them. The CDR3 runs to 14 residues. CDR3 DNA: TGCAGCGTTGTGATCCCGGGGTTTGACTATGGCTACACCTTC. This translates into CSVVIPGFDYGYTF.

This clonotype was counted many times. The V and J genes are TRBV5-1 and TRBJ2-2; TRBD2 is a possible D gene (5 bases). Trimming took off 2 bases at V and 4 bases at J, with 15 bases between the two ends. This CDR3 is 16 amino acids long. Germline assignment: CDR1 SGHRS and CDR2 YFSETQ. Here the CDR3 DNA reads TGCGCCAGCAGCTTTGGCCCGATAGGACTCACCGGGGAGCTGTTTTTT. Translation gives CASSFGPIGLTGELFF.

CDR3 residues: CASSHQTGGAGELFF. CDR3 DNA: TGTGCCAGCAGCCATCAAACAGGGGGGGCCGGGGAGCTGTTTTTT. J is TRBJ2-2 and V is TRBV3-1; tentative D call: TRBD1 (8 bases). Trimming removed 3 bases from V and 6 bases from J, with 14 bases in between. The CDR3 is 15 amino acids. Per germline, CDR1 LGHDT and CDR2 YNNKEL (reference sequence).

This clonotype appeared a few times. V is TRBV20-1 and J is TRBJ2-5; possible D gene TRBD2, 5 bases. The ends were cut back, 3 bases at V and 5 bases at J, with 10 bases in the middle. Germline V gene data show CDR1 as DFQATT and CDR2 as SNEGSKA (reference sequence). This CDR3 is built from 12 residues. CDR3 protein: CSASERVETQYF. CDR3 coding DNA: TGCAGTGCTAGTGAGAGGGTTGAGACCCAGTACTTC.

The chain couples TRBV5-1 to TRBJ2-1; a possible D gene is TRBD2 (6 bases). The CDR3 loop spans 15 amino acids. In germline, CDR1 is SGHRS, CDR2 YFSETQ. With 4 bases removed from V and 6 bases from J, the gap between germline ends came to 17 bases. The CDR3 sequence is CASSVGRLGGNEQFF. CDR3 sequence (DNA): TGCGCCAGCAGCGTGGGACGCCTGGGGGGCAATGAGCAGTTCTTC.

This clonotype was observed a few times. This chain links TRBV29-1 with TRBJ2-3; tentative D call: TRBD2 (5 bases). The CDR3 has 11 amino acids. Germline lookup yields CDR1 SQVTM and CDR2 ANQGSEA. The ends were cut back, 7 bases at V and 2 bases at J, with 7 bases in the middle. The CDR3 region is CSGAATDTQYF. The CDR3 DNA follows: TGCAGCGGAGCGGCCACAGATACGCAGTATTTT.

There are a few counts of this clonotype. This sequence joins TRBV29-1 and TRBJ2-3, with D perhaps matching TRBD1 (6 bases). V was pared by 7 bases and J by 0 bases, with 14 bases between. Germline lookup yields CDR1 SQVTM and CDR2 ANQGSEA. CDR3 size: 14 residues. The CDR3 spells CSAPQGPSTDTQYF. CDR3 bases: TGCAGCGCGCCACAGGGTCCTAGCACAGATACGCAGTATTTT.

This clonotype was detected ten times or more. The chain employs TRBV7-3 and TRBJ2-5, with unresolved D. V lost 5 bases and J 4 bases, leaving 11 bases between the germline ends. The CDR3 contains 13 residues. The germline CDR1 and CDR2 sequences are SGHTA and FQGTGA. The CDR3 is CASSLNGGETQYF. CDR3 bases: TGTGCCAGCAGCCTTAACGGCGGAGAGACCCAGTACTTC.

This clonotype occurred many times. This rearrangement joins TRBV20-1 to TRBJ2-1; 7 bases line up with TRBD1. The CDR3 runs to 15 residues. With V trimmed by 1 base and J by 6 bases, 9 bases remained unmatched. Germline values: CDR1 DFQATT, CDR2 SNEGSKA (reference sequence). The CDR3 loop reads CSARAFRDRVNEQFF. The CDR3 DNA sequence: TGCAGTGCTAGAGCCTTCAGAGACAGGGTCAATGAGCAGTTCTTC.

The V and J genes are TRBV11-3 and TRBJ1-1; D might be TRBD1 (5 bases). CDR3 length equals 13 residues. CDR1 SGHNT and CDR2 YENEEA come from the germline V gene. Trimming cost V 3 bases and J 3 bases, with 8 bases left between them. The CDR3 protein is CASSFGGDTEAFF. The CDR3 coding sequence is TGTGCCAGCAGCTTTGGGGGGGACACTGAAGCTTTCTTT.

The V call is TRBV25-1, the J call TRBJ1-4, with unresolved D. Trimming left V 6 bases short and J 5 bases short, with 10 bases between. Per germline, CDR1 MGHDK and CDR2 SYGVNS. The CDR3 length is 13 residues. For the CDR3, the DNA is TGTGCCAGCAGGAGGGCCGTAAATGAAAAACTGTTTTTT. Protein sequence: CASRRAVNEKLFF. Full variable domain (outside the CDR3, taken from reference TRBV25-1 and TRBJ1-4): EADIYQTPRYLVIGTGKKITLECSQTMGHDKMYWYQQDPGMELHLIHYSYGVNSTEKGDLSSESTVSRIRTEHFPLTLESARPSHTSQYLCASRRAVNEKLFFGSGTQLSVL.

This rearrangement joins TRBV20-1 to TRBJ1-1, with D maybe TRBD1 (6 bases). This CDR3 is 15 amino acids long. Germline lookup yields CDR1 DFQATT and CDR2 SNEGSKA (reference sequence). V was clipped by 5 bases and J by 0 bases, with 16 bases between them. The CDR3 is CSAPGEFQMNTEAFF. The CDR3 nucleotides read TGCAGTGCTCCAGGGGAGTTCCAAATGAACACTGAAGCTTTCTTT.

This clonotype has at least ten counts. The V and J genes are TRBV5-1 and TRBJ2-3; 10 bases map to TRBD1. This CDR3 is 14 amino acids long. Germline loops: CDR1 SGHRS, CDR2 YFSETQ. With V trimmed by 4 bases and J by 4 bases, 3 bases remained unmatched. The CDR3 region has the DNA TGCGCCAGCAGCGAGACAGGGGGCTCAGATACGCAGTATTTT. Translation: CASSETGGSDTQYF.

This clonotype has just a few counts. V gene TRBV11-2 combines with J gene TRBJ2-5; D not resolved. Per the germline V gene, CDR1 is SGHAT and CDR2 is FQNNGV. The CDR3 spans 14 residues. V was trimmed by 5 bases and J by 1 base, leaving 11 bases between them. This chain's CDR3 is CASSNYLLQETQYF. Written as DNA, the CDR3 is TGTGCCAGCAGCAACTACTTACTCCAAGAGACCCAGTACTTC.

In the case of this clonotype: One junction end does not reproduce the germline sequence, and a read error may be involved. The genes are TRBV12-3 or TRBV12-4 and TRBJ2-2, with D tentatively TRBD2 (6 bases). This CDR3 has 15 residues. The CDR3 DNA sequence: TGTGCCAGCAGTCTAGCCGGGAGTCGACCCGGGGAGCTGTTTTTT. It codes for CASSLAGSRPGELFF.

The V call is TRBV12-3 or TRBV12-4, the J call TRBJ2-2, with D uncertain. V lost 6 bases and J 2 bases, leaving 4 bases between the germline ends. This CDR3 is 12 amino acids long. CDR3 protein: CASRPNTGELFF. CDR3 sequence (DNA): TGTGCCAGCAGACCAAACACCGGGGAGCTGTTTTTT.

This clonotype was found a few times. The chain employs TRBV29-1 and TRBJ1-1; no reliable D call. Germline V gives CDR1 SQVTM, CDR2 ANQGSEA. The CDR3 consists of 13 residues. V lost 4 bases and J 1 base, leaving 10 bases between the germline ends. CDR3 residues: CSVVAPGNTEAFF. DNA of the CDR3: TGCAGCGTTGTGGCTCCCGGGAACACTGAAGCTTTCTTT.

DNA of the CDR3: TGTGCCAGCAGCCAGGGATTTCTCGAGCAGTACTTC. This encodes CASSQGFLEQYF. The rearrangement links TRBV7-9 to TRBJ2-7, with D maybe TRBD1 (5 bases). CDR1 is SEHNR, CDR2 FQNEAQ, per germline (reference sequence). The CDR3 spans 12 residues. Trimming shortened V by 5 bases and J by 6 bases, and 11 bases separated the two germline ends.

The table lists this clonotype with many counts. The rearrangement links TRBV29-1 to TRBJ2-1, with a possible D match to TRBD2 (6 bases). The length of the CDR3 is 12 residues. Trimming took 8 bases from V and 4 from J, leaving 12 bases between them. Germline-derived CDR1 and CDR2 are SQVTM and ANQGSEA. CDR3 sequence: CSPEGRYNEQFF. Written as DNA, the CDR3 is TGCAGCCCGGAGGGGAGGTACAATGAGCAGTTCTTC.

This clonotype was seen only a few times. This chain links TRBV6-5 with TRBJ2-6; 8 nucleotides align to TRBD1. J gave up 2 bases and V 6 bases, and 6 bases lay outside the gene matches. The CDR3 covers 16 residues. Germline V gene lookup returns CDR1 MNHEY and CDR2 SVGAGI. The CDR3 coding sequence is TGTGCCAGCAGGCCGGACAGGGTAGCTGGGGCCAACGTCCTGACTTTC. The encoded protein is CASRPDRVAGANVLTF.

In this sample, this clonotype turned up many times. V is TRBV20-1 and J is TRBJ2-2, with 15 nucleotides matching TRBD2. V lost 3 bases and J lost 8; bases outside the gene matches: 4. The germline V gene has CDR1 DFQATT and CDR2 SNEGSKA (reference sequence). There are 15 residues in the CDR3. The CDR3 DNA follows: TGCAGTGCTAGGGGACTAGCGGGAGGAAAAGGGGAGCTGTTTTTT. It codes for CSARGLAGGKGELFF.

This clonotype was seen a handful of times. The rearrangement links TRBV12-3 or TRBV12-4 to TRBJ1-5; D may be TRBD1 (5 bases). This CDR3 is 16 amino acids long. The V gene lost 1 base and the J gene lost 1 base, with 11 bases spanning the gap. CDR3 sequence (DNA): TGTGCCAGCAGTTTAGGTCTCGGGGCAAGCAATCAGCCCCAGCATTTT. Encoded protein: CASSLGLGASNQPQHF.

This rearrangement joins TRBV7-2 to TRBJ2-3, with TRBD1 matching 7 bases. This CDR3 spans 13 amino acids. V dropped 5 bases and J dropped 7; count of bases not matched to a gene: 6. The V gene's germline CDR1 is SGHTA and CDR2 FQGNSA. CDR3 DNA: TGTGCCAGCAGCCCGGGACAGCGGAATACGCAGTATTTT. This gives the protein CASSPGQRNTQYF.